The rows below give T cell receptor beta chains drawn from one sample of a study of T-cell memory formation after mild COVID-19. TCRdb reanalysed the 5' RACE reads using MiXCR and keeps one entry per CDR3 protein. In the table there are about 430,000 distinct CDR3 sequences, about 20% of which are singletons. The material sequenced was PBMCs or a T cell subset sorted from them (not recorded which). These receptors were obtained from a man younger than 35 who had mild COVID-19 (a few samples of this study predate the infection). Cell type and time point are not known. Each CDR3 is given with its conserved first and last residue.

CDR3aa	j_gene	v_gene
CASSALGDRDNTEAFF	TRBJ1-1	TRBV5-6
CASSALPGTVYEQYF	TRBJ2-7	TRBV9
CASSGGTSAGNEQFF	TRBJ2-1	TRBV6-4
CASSRSPPRAGYWDTQYF	TRBJ2-3	TRBV7-3
CASSPNDQDTQYF	TRBJ2-3	TRBV7-3
CASSPRWEKETQYF	TRBJ2-5	TRBV11-1
CASRSGFKMNTEAFF	TRBJ1-1	TRBV27
CASSLGGTAETQYF	TRBJ2-5	TRBV5-1
CSVEETSGSNLNTDTQYF	TRBJ2-3	TRBV29-1
CAISERGSPLHF	TRBJ1-6	TRBV10-3
CSASSRGNTGELFF	TRBJ2-2	TRBV20-1
CASSLRLAGSSYNEQFF	TRBJ2-1	TRBV7-6
CASSTYTGPTDTQYF	TRBJ2-3	TRBV11-2
CASTDRDGFGVEQFF	TRBJ2-1	TRBV25-1
CASTPWPRNEQFF	TRBJ2-1	TRBV7-2
CASSLAVEGVDTGELFF	TRBJ2-2	TRBV5-1
CASSLQVSGAYEQYF	TRBJ2-7	TRBV5-1
CSARDLLASGGPNTQYF	TRBJ2-3	TRBV20-1
CSAREQGSYNSPLHF	TRBJ1-6	TRBV20-1
CASSLGGTMNTEAFF	TRBJ1-1	TRBV5-1
CASSLGAGGRETQYF	TRBJ2-5	TRBV11-2
CASRLRDRGGLATNEKLFF	TRBJ1-4	TRBV12-3/TRBV12-4
CASNIQGGTDTQYF	TRBJ2-3	TRBV11-2
CASSLATVLDMGQGRNIQYF	TRBJ2-4	TRBV7-2
CASSQLGPDTQYF	TRBJ2-3	TRBV3-1
CASSWASGGANIQYF	TRBJ2-4	TRBV7-2
CSVDPAGNYNEQFF	TRBJ2-1	TRBV29-1
CASSLAGRGGTEAFF	TRBJ1-1	TRBV7-9
CASSLWQGASYGYTF	TRBJ1-2	TRBV7-2
CASSLRTSGANVLTF	TRBJ2-6	TRBV5-1
CASSWSGGVSYNEQFF	TRBJ2-1	TRBV6-5
CASSVVGSYNEQFF	TRBJ2-1	TRBV9
CASSLGQGPDSPLHF	TRBJ1-6	TRBV3-1
CASSPPAGRAIYF	TRBJ1-3	TRBV6-2/TRBV6-3
CASSYGAYNEQFF	TRBJ2-1	TRBV6-2/TRBV6-3
CASHPPGTSHHNEQFF	TRBJ2-1	TRBV27
CASSSAEGYEQYF	TRBJ2-7	TRBV9
CASRTGTGGEGTEAFF	TRBJ1-1	TRBV5-1
CASSFGALDTQYF	TRBJ2-3	TRBV28
CASSQEISGYTF	TRBJ1-2	TRBV4-1
CASSYDLLMSTDTQYF	TRBJ2-3	TRBV6-6
CASGRQANTEAFF	TRBJ1-1	TRBV6-5
CASSQDWLSTGELFF	TRBJ2-2	TRBV4-3
CASSVGPSEKLFF	TRBJ1-4	TRBV9
CATSEADGAKNIQYF	TRBJ2-4	TRBV24-1
CSAPRDYGYTF	TRBJ1-2	TRBV20-1
CASTDGTSGGETQYF	TRBJ2-5	TRBV6-1
CSARIAGGPNNEQFF	TRBJ2-1	TRBV20-1
CASSLVGHMNTEAFF	TRBJ1-1	TRBV7-2
CATVLGQRLAGGPTDTQYF	TRBJ2-3	TRBV11-2
CASSLARRVNTEAFF	TRBJ1-1	TRBV7-9
CASSFLAGGDTQYF	TRBJ2-3	TRBV5-1
CASSQDLGGGETDTQYF	TRBJ2-3	TRBV4-3
CASSSRGDRENYGYTF	TRBJ1-2	TRBV7-9
CASSWRELTGELFF	TRBJ2-2	TRBV27
CASREQGLGTEAFF	TRBJ1-1	TRBV6-1
CSARDPSGRRTEAFF	TRBJ1-1	TRBV20-1
CSVRRGSTDTQYF	TRBJ2-3	TRBV20-1